This T cell receptor beta chain was documented in a study of T-cell reconstitution after alpha-beta-depleted transplantation in children. Library preparation (for TCRbeta) was performed with unique molecular identifiers. MiXCR, applied by TCRdb to the PCR reads, yields one record per CDR3 protein. The data hold about 58,000 distinct CDR3 sequences, with roughly 45% observed a single time. This clonotype appeared once. Its antigen remains unidentified. General study results and limits: The authors attributed T-cell counts and diversity one year after transplant mostly to newly produced T cells. Surviving recipient cells, namely T cells and thymic progenitors, were the source of high day-60 TCRbeta diversity in some patients. The study reportedly traced alpha-beta T cells about two months after transplant to several hundred expanded graft clones.

CDR1 and CDR2 (germline): MGHRA, YSYEKL. CDR3 size: 13 residues. Trimming stripped 3 bases from V and 3 bases from J, with 8 bases between. This sequence was found in a male patient younger than 18 who had a stem cell transplant for acute lymphoblastic leukemia, so the T cells may come from the graft donor. The material sequenced was PBMCs, mostly from graft donor cells, taken 360 days after TCRalphabeta/CD19-depleted stem cell transplant. This chain uses TRBV4-1 with TRBJ2-5, with D hard to call. The CDR3 reads CASSQVTEETQYF. The CDR3 bases are TGCGCCAGCAGCCAGGTTACGGAAGAGACCCAGTACTTC.